Listed here are 13 T cell receptor beta chains from one sample, sequenced in a study of cytomegalovirus exposure and HLA in healthy donors (dated 2017 in TCRdb). The library was produced with the immunoSEQ multiplex PCR assay. For the multiplex PCR, a mixture combining 60 forward primers for TCR Vbeta segments and 13 reverse primers for TCR Jbeta segments was used. Here the immuneACCESS table is served through TCRdb, limited to in-frame sequences with V and J called. Missing clones are a known gap in these copies; in checked studies unresolved V genes cover under half, and the rest lacks a known reason. Recorded for this sample are approximately 120,000 clones; about 81% of them occurred a single time. The ten biggest clones cover 1.1% of the sample. Input material: PBMCs. The origin of the receptors is a young woman in good health and CMV-seronegative.

The chain couples TRBV2 to TRBJ2-6, with D tentatively TRBD1 (6 bases). This CDR3 has 19 amino acids. Trimming pared 5 bases from V and 0 bases from J, leaving 20 bases between. Germline values: CDR1 SNHLY, CDR2 FYNNEI. For the CDR3, the DNA is TGTGCCAGCAGTCCTAAAACAGGGTTAAGTGGCTCTGGGGCCAACGTCCTGACTTTC. It translates to CASSPKTGLSGSGANVLTF.

The chain couples TRBV7-9 to TRBJ2-1; tentative D call: TRBD2 (5 bases). V lost 1 base, J lost 10 bases, and 8 bases lay in between. The CDR3 totals 12 residues. Per the germline V gene, CDR1 is SEHNR and CDR2 is FQNEAQ (reference sequence). As DNA, the CDR3 is TGTGCCAGCAGCTTAGGACGGAGGGAGCAGTTCTTC. As protein: CASSLGRREQFF.

V and J are TRBV4-3 and TRBJ2-7; 11 bases map to TRBD2. Unmatched junction bases numbered 5, after V lost 4 bases and J lost 3 bases. The length of the CDR3 is 15 residues. CDR1 and CDR2 (germline): LGHNA, YSLEER. The CDR3 region has the DNA TGCGCCAGCAGCCCAGGACTAGCGGGCATCTACGAGCAGTACTTC. This codes for CASSPGLAGIYEQYF.

J is TRBJ2-2 and V is TRBV5-6; 8 positions match TRBD2. Germline V CDR1 and CDR2: SGHDT, YYEEEE. CDR3 length equals 16 residues. With 4 bases clipped from V and 4 bases from J, the junction kept 9 bases outside the gene matches. The CDR3 nucleotides are TGTGCCAGCAGCCCGGGACTAGGGATTGGCACCGGGGAGCTGTTTTTT. It translates to CASSPGLGIGTGELFF. Drawing the rest from reference TRBV5-6 and TRBJ2-2, the complete variable domain is DAGVTQSPTHLIKTRGQQVTLRCSPKSGHDTVSWYQQALGQGPQFIFQYYEEEERQRGNFPDRFSGHQFPNYSSELNVNALLLGDSALYLCASSPGLGIGTGELFFGEGSRLTVL.

The chain links TRBV5-1 to TRBJ1-4; D perhaps matches TRBD1 (6 bases). Germline V gene lookup returns CDR1 SGHRS and CDR2 YFSETQ. V lost 6 bases, J lost 0 bases, and 12 bases lay in between. This CDR3 has 15 residues. This CDR3 reads CASKGGGSTNEKLFF. The CDR3 DNA reads TGCGCCAGCAAGGGTGGGGGCTCAACTAATGAAAAACTGTTTTTT.

Notes on this clone: One junction end disagrees with the germline gene, perhaps due to a read error. V usage is TRBV7-9 and J usage is TRBJ1-3, with 9 nucleotides matching TRBD1. Germline CDR1 SEHNR, CDR2 FQNEAQ (reference sequence). The length of the CDR3 is 18 residues. CDR3 protein: CSSSLAPPGQGSGNTIYF. For the CDR3, the DNA is TGTTCCAGCAGCTTAGCCCCCCCGGGACAGGGTTCAGGAAACACCATATATTTT.

The chain carries TRBV29-1 and TRBJ2-7; TRBD1 matches 9 bases. The CDR3 length is 13 residues. Germline-derived CDR1 and CDR2 are SQVTM and ANQGSEA. V dropped 4 bases and J dropped 5; count of bases not matched to a gene: 6. The CDR3 protein is CSVVRDRVNEQYF. CDR3 coding DNA: TGCAGCGTTGTCCGGGACAGGGTCAACGAGCAGTACTTC.

This clone appeared a few times. Other DNA sequences in the same sample also yield this CDR3. The chain uses TRBV5-1 and TRBJ2-3; D remains unclear. V lost 0 bases, J lost 1 base, and 3 bases lay in between. Germline CDR1 is SGHRS and CDR2 is YFSETQ. This CDR3 region has 13 residues. CDR3 coding DNA: TGCGCCAGCAGCTTGGCAGGCACAGATACGCAGTATTTT. Its protein product is CASSLAGTDTQYF. The whole variable domain, remainder taken from reference TRBV5-1 and TRBJ2-3, is KAGVTQTPRYLIKTRGQQVTLSCSPISGHRSVSWYQQTPGQGLQFLFEYFSETQRNKGNFPGRFSGRQFSNSRSEMNVSTLELGDSALYLCASSLAGTDTQYFGPGTRLTVL.

This clone was counted only a few times. At one of its ends the junction is not consistent with the germline gene, which may arise from a read error. CDR3 sequence reads: CASSPGTGYEQYF. CDR3 nucleotide sequence: TGTGCTAGCAGTCCCGGGACAGGGTACGAGCAGTACTTC. The rearrangement links TRBV7-7 to TRBJ2-7; TRBD1 agrees at 9 bases. CDR3 size: 13 residues. CDR1 SSHAT and CDR2 FNYEAQ come from the germline V gene (reference sequence).

This clone appeared a few times. This chain connects TRBV5-8 to TRBJ1-4; 8 bases agree with TRBD1. CDR3 length: 17 residues. The J segment lost 8 bases and the V segment lost 0 bases, leaving 12 bases of the junction unmatched. Germline V gene sequence: CDR1 SGHTS, CDR2 YDEGEE. The CDR3 coding sequence is TGTGCCAGCAGCTTGGAGGCAGGGGGCCTGGCTACCGAAAAACTGTTTTTT. Encoded protein: CASSLEAGGLATEKLFF.

This clone came up once. The chain employs TRBV2 and TRBJ1-4; no reliable D call. V was trimmed by 6 bases and J by 8 bases, leaving 7 bases between them. The CDR3 covers 11 residues. Germline lookup yields CDR1 SNHLY and CDR2 FYNNEI. The CDR3: CASRAQEKLFF. CDR3 sequence (DNA): TGTGCCAGCAGGGCACAGGAAAAACTGTTTTTT.

This chain links TRBV2 with TRBJ2-7, with 7 bases aligning to TRBD1. V was clipped by 6 bases and J by 2 bases; unmatched bases: 7. Looked up from germline, CDR1 is SNHLY and CDR2 is FYNNEI. This CDR3 comprises 14 residues. The CDR3 spells CASRDRVRTYEQYF. The CDR3 DNA follows: TGTGCCAGCAGAGACAGGGTAAGGACCTACGAGCAGTACTTC.

J is TRBJ1-1 and V is TRBV11-2, with 10 bases aligning to TRBD1. The V and J ends lost 4 bases and 5 bases, in that order; junction bases with no gene match: 7. The CDR3 extends over 15 amino acids. Germline V gene data show CDR1 as SGHAT and CDR2 as FQNNGV. CDR3 loop: CASSSRQGANTEAFF. The CDR3 bases are TGTGCCAGCAGCTCAAGACAGGGGGCAAATACTGAAGCTTTCTTT. Together with reference TRBV11-2 and TRBJ1-1, the CDR3 gives the full variable domain: EAGVAQSPRYKIIEKRQSVAFWCNPISGHATLYWYQQILGQGPKLLIQFQNNGVVDDSQLPKDRFSAERLKGVDSTLKIQPAKLEDSAVYLCASSSRQGANTEAFFGQGTRLTVV.